The 27 T cell receptor beta chains listed next were all sequenced from one sample in a study of shared clonotypes between healthy human individuals. The data were produced by immunoSEQ multiplex PCR, yet TCRdb's version contains in-frame clones alone and is incomplete. The sample gives millions of clones, more than 85% of which show up once; 0.35% to 0.45% is in the top ten. Material for sequencing was naive CD4+ T cells from PBMCs. Specified subset: CD45RA+ positively selected. The source is a man aged 18 to 30 in good health. Some clones in this sample may be carry-over from other donors' samples.

The chain has TRBV11-2 and TRBJ2-1; D remains ambiguous. Germline values: CDR1 SGHAT, CDR2 FQNNGV. V was cut by 3 bases and J by 0 bases, with 6 bases left in between. CDR3 length equals 14 residues. The CDR3 region has the DNA TGTGCCAGCAGCTTCAGGCGCTCCTACAATGAGCAGTTCTTC. Protein: CASSFRRSYNEQFF.

The chain is built from TRBV30 and TRBJ2-3, with D maybe TRBD2 (6 bases). The CDR3 sequence is 15 residues long. CDR1 is GTSNPN and CDR2 is SVGIG in the germline V gene (reference sequence). Trimming shortened V by 5 bases and J by 2 bases, and 17 bases separated the two germline ends. CDR3 residues: CAWSSGLAPTDTQYF. For the CDR3, the DNA is TGTGCCTGGTCAAGCGGCCTAGCGCCCACAGATACGCAGTATTTT. The full variable domain, its missing parts supplied by reference TRBV30 and TRBJ2-3, is SQTIHQWPATLVQPVGSPLSLECTVEGTSNPNLYWYRQAAGRGLQLLFYSVGIGQISSEVPQNLSASRPQDRQFILSSKKLLLSDSGFYLCAWSSGLAPTDTQYFGPGTRLTVL.

This clone was seen only a few times. This sequence joins TRBV11-2 and TRBJ1-1; TRBD1 might be the D (6 bases). Trimming removed 5 bases from V and 2 bases from J, with 18 bases in between. The CDR3 consists of 16 residues. CDR1 and CDR2 (germline): SGHAT, FQNNGV. CDR3 sequence (DNA): TGTGCCAGCAGCCGGACAGCCATTCTCCTTAACACTGAAGCTTTCTTT. Translating it yields CASSRTAILLNTEAFF.

This chain joins TRBV9 and TRBJ1-3; D is uncertain. The CDR3 covers 13 residues. The V end was cut by 2 bases, the J end by 6 bases, with 9 bases between. The germline CDR1 and CDR2 sequences are SGDLS and YYNGEE. The CDR3 DNA is TGTGCCAGCAGCGTCGAAGGACTAAACACCATATATTTT. Residues: CASSVEGLNTIYF. The complete variable domain, with remaining parts taken from reference TRBV9 and TRBJ1-3, reads DSGVTQTPKHLITATGQRVTLRCSPRSGDLSVYWYQQSLDQGLQFLIQYYNGEERAKGNILERFSAQQFPDLHSELNLSSLELGDSALYFCASSVEGLNTIYFGEGSWLTVV.

This clone has only one observation. The chain carries TRBV2 and TRBJ2-3, with D unclear. The germline V gene has CDR1 SNHLY and CDR2 FYNNEI. The CDR3 loop spans 11 amino acids. Trimming left V 5 bases short and J 4 bases short, with 4 bases between. The CDR3 loop reads CASSLSDTQYF. The CDR3 DNA follows: TGTGCCAGCAGTTTATCAGATACGCAGTATTTT.

As to this clone: The same CDR3 also results from other DNA sequences found in this sample. In nucleotides, the CDR3 is TGTGCCAGCAGTCTGGCAGATACGCAGTATTTT. This encodes CASSLADTQYF. This chain uses TRBV27 with TRBJ2-3, with D uncertain. CDR1 and CDR2 (germline): MNHEY, SMNVEV (reference sequence). V was shortened by 5 bases and J by 4 bases, with 4 bases between the two germline ends. There are 11 residues in the CDR3.

The chain employs TRBV2 and TRBJ1-4, with D unclear. V lost 0 bases, J lost 4 bases, and 15 bases lay in between. The germline gives CDR1 SNHLY, CDR2 FYNNEI. The CDR3 is 17 residues long. The CDR3 sequence: CASSEARGVGINEKLFF. The DNA of the CDR3 is TGTGCCAGCAGTGAAGCGCGGGGTGTGGGAATTAATGAAAAACTGTTTTTT.

The chain employs TRBV11-2 and TRBJ2-1, with D tentatively TRBD1 (6 bases). The V end lost 4 bases, the J end lost 0 bases, and 13 bases lay between the germline ends. Germline lookup yields CDR1 SGHAT and CDR2 FQNNGV. The CDR3 loop spans 16 amino acids. CDR3 nucleotide sequence: TGTGCCAGCAGCTCTCCGGCGGACAGCTCCTACAATGAGCAGTTCTTC. It is translated as CASSSPADSSYNEQFF.

The chain carries TRBV7-2 and TRBJ2-3, with TRBD1 matching over 7 bases. CDR3 length equals 14 residues. V lost 5 bases to trimming and J lost 6 bases; unmatched junction nucleotides: 8. Germline V gene lookup returns CDR1 SGHTA and CDR2 FQGNSA. CDR3 sequence: CASSTGQAADTQYF. The CDR3 DNA reads as TGTGCCAGCAGCACCGGACAGGCGGCCGATACGCAGTATTTT.

This clone was recorded once. CDR3 nucleotide sequence: TGTGCCATCAGCCTTCAAACAGGGGTCCATGAGCAGTTCTTC. It specifies CAISLQTGVHEQFF. This chain joins TRBV10-3 and TRBJ2-1; TRBD1 agrees at 7 bases. Per germline, CDR1 ENHRY and CDR2 SYGVKD. V shed 6 bases, J shed 8 bases, and the junction held 10 bases outside the gene matches. This CDR3 is 14 amino acids long.

J is TRBJ2-2 and V is TRBV4-2; D possibly corresponds to TRBD1 (5 bases). This CDR3 has 16 residues. Trimming stripped 4 bases from V and 3 bases from J, with 15 bases between. Germline V CDR1 and CDR2: LGHNA, YNFKEQ. CDR3 bases: TGTGCCAGCAGCCCCCACCCGTCCAGGGACACCGGGGAGCTGTTTTTT. Its protein product is CASSPHPSRDTGELFF.

The CDR3 nucleotides read TGTGCCAGCAGTCCGGGGATAGGAGACATTCAGTACTTC. Protein: CASSPGIGDIQYF. The chain joins TRBV28 to TRBJ2-4, with D possibly matching TRBD2 (5 bases). CDR3 size: 13 residues. V lost 5 bases and J lost 8, with 13 bases in between. Germline CDR1 is MDHEN and CDR2 is SYDVKM. Variable domain in full (rest from reference TRBV28 and TRBJ2-4): DVKVTQSSRYLVKRTGEKVFLECVQDMDHENMFWYRQDPGLGLRLIYFSYDVKMKEKGDIPEGYSVSREKKERFSLILESASTNQTSMYLCASSPGIGDIQYFGAGTRLSVL.

In the case of this clone: Other DNA sequences within the sample encode an identical CDR3. V is TRBV5-4 and J is TRBJ2-7, with 8 bases aligning to TRBD2. Germline V gives CDR1 SGHNT, CDR2 YYREEE (reference sequence). The CDR3 is 14 residues long. J lost 2 bases, V lost 4 bases, and 5 bases had no gene match. In DNA form, the CDR3 reads TGTGCCAGCAGCCTAGGCGGGGGGCCCTACGAGCAGTACTTC. Protein sequence: CASSLGGGPYEQYF.

For this clone: This same CDR3 is encoded by further DNA sequences in the sample. The V call is TRBV9, the J call TRBJ2-3, with no clear D. With 0 bases removed from V and 2 bases from J, the gap between germline ends came to 7 bases. The germline CDR1 and CDR2 sequences are SGDLS and YYNGEE. CDR3 length: 14 residues. This chain's CDR3 is CASSVGQNTDTQYF. In DNA, the CDR3 is TGTGCCAGCAGCGTAGGGCAGAACACAGATACGCAGTATTTT.

V usage is TRBV27 and J usage is TRBJ2-1, with 12 bases aligning to TRBD2. The V gene end was trimmed by 6 bases and the J gene end by 4 bases; junction bases not matched to a gene: 10. This CDR3 comprises 17 residues. Germline V gene data show CDR1 as MNHEY and CDR2 as SMNVEV (reference sequence). The CDR3 sequence: CASRGRTSGKAYNEQFF. The DNA of the CDR3 is TGTGCCAGCAGGGGAAGGACTAGCGGGAAGGCTTACAATGAGCAGTTCTTC.

The rearrangement joins TRBV28 to TRBJ2-7; D remains unclear. The CDR3 spans 16 residues. Germline assignment: CDR1 MDHEN and CDR2 SYDVKM. V gave up 4 bases and J gave up 0 bases, with 16 bases separating them. Here the CDR3 reads CASSSPSQEYSYEQYF. The CDR3 coding sequence is TGTGCCAGCAGTTCCCCTTCCCAGGAGTACTCCTACGAGCAGTACTTC. Full variable domain (rest looked up from reference TRBV28 and TRBJ2-7): DVKVTQSSRYLVKRTGEKVFLECVQDMDHENMFWYRQDPGLGLRLIYFSYDVKMKEKGDIPEGYSVSREKKERFSLILESASTNQTSMYLCASSSPSQEYSYEQYFGPGTRLTVT.

This sequence joins TRBV5-8 and TRBJ1-5, with unresolved D. Germline CDR1 SGHTS, CDR2 YDEGEE. The CDR3 loop spans 12 amino acids. Trimming shortened V by 0 bases and J by 8 bases, and 6 bases separated the two germline ends. CDR3 bases: TGTGCCAGCAGCTTGGACCCTAAGCCCCAGCATTTT. Its protein product is CASSLDPKPQHF.

V and J are TRBV29-1 and TRBJ2-1; 11 bases match TRBD1. Germline V lookup: CDR1 SQVTM, CDR2 ANQGSEA. V gave up 5 bases and J gave up 15 bases; unmatched junction bases: 15. The CDR3 totals 14 residues. The CDR3 here is CSVSHLDRGLRMFF. CDR3 nucleotides: TGCAGCGTTTCTCACTTGGACAGGGGGCTCCGTATGTTCTTC.

V is TRBV7-3 and J is TRBJ2-3, with D possibly TRBD1 on 6 matching bases. V lost 5 bases and J 6 bases, leaving 12 bases between the germline ends. This CDR3 has 13 amino acids. The germline gives CDR1 SGHTA, CDR2 FQGTGA. The CDR3 sequence: CASSQTGIDTQYF. As DNA, the CDR3 is TGTGCCAGCAGCCAAACAGGGATTGATACGCAGTATTTT.

V gene TRBV10-3 combines with J gene TRBJ2-1, with 11 bases matching TRBD2. The CDR3 is made up of 14 amino acids. V lost 2 bases, J lost 9 bases, and 3 bases stayed unmatched. Germline V CDR1 and CDR2: ENHRY, SYGVKD. CDR3 DNA sequence: TGTGCCATCAGTGAGACTAGCGGGAGAGGTGAGCAGTTCTTC. The encoded protein is CAISETSGRGEQFF.

J is TRBJ2-3 and V is TRBV5-4, with D unclear. Between the trimmed V and J ends, which lost 4 bases and 4 bases, there was a span of 10 bases. Germline CDR1 reads SGHNT; CDR2 reads YYREEE (reference sequence). The CDR3 sequence is 13 residues long. Here the CDR3 DNA reads TGTGCCAGCAGCGGAAGTGGGTCAGATACGCAGTATTTT. Its translation is CASSGSGSDTQYF.

Concerning this clone itself: The same CDR3 can be traced to other DNA sequences in this sample. V is TRBV18 and J is TRBJ2-3; D is unresolved. V was trimmed by 3 bases and J by 2 bases, leaving 6 bases between them. CDR1 is KGHSH, CDR2 LQKENI, per germline. The CDR3 contains 13 residues. CDR3 region: CASSPSVTDTQYF. The DNA for the CDR3 is TGTGCCAGCTCACCGTCCGTCACAGATACGCAGTATTTT.

V gene TRBV7-8 combines with J gene TRBJ1-4, with TRBD1 identical over 9 bases. V lost 2 bases, J lost 7 bases, and 8 bases stayed unmatched. The CDR3 runs to 16 residues. Per the germline V gene, CDR1 is SGHVS and CDR2 is FQNEAQ. In nucleotides, the CDR3 is TGTGCCAGCAGCTTATTTCTAGGGACAGGGATTGAAAAACTGTTTTTT. It specifies CASSLFLGTGIEKLFF.

This clone was picked up one time. This chain joins TRBV28 and TRBJ2-7; D ambiguous. The CDR3 contains 13 residues. CDR1 and CDR2 (germline): MDHEN, SYDVKM. V was shortened by 8 bases and J by 3 bases, with 14 bases between the two germline ends. DNA of the CDR3: TGTGCCAGCCAGCCGGCCAGATACTACGAGCAGTACTTC. It specifies CASQPARYYEQYF. Looking up the rest from reference TRBV28 and TRBJ2-7 gives the full variable domain: DVKVTQSSRYLVKRTGEKVFLECVQDMDHENMFWYRQDPGLGLRLIYFSYDVKMKEKGDIPEGYSVSREKKERFSLILESASTNQTSMYLCASQPARYYEQYFGPGTRLTVT.

J is TRBJ1-2 and V is TRBV27; perhaps TRBD1 as D (5 bases). The CDR3 totals 15 residues. V lost 3 bases and J lost 1, with 12 bases in between. Germline V gives CDR1 MNHEY, CDR2 SMNVEV (reference sequence). CDR3 DNA sequence: TGTGCCAGCAGTTTTGCGCACCAGGGTAACTATGGCTACACCTTC. Its protein product is CASSFAHQGNYGYTF.

With regard to this clone: Given a much more abundant clone one base away, this may be a read error. This chain connects TRBV13 to TRBJ2-2; D call uncertain. The CDR3 sequence is 11 residues long. Deletions cut 2 bases from V and 6 bases from J, with 1 base between. CDR1 and CDR2 from the germline V gene are PRHDT and FYEKMQ (reference sequence). This chain's CDR3 is CASSLSGELFF. CDR3 bases: TGTGCCAGCAGCTTATCCGGGGAGCTGTTTTTT.

This rearrangement joins TRBV28 to TRBJ2-2, with a tentative D call TRBD2 (6 bases). Germline V gene data show CDR1 as MDHEN and CDR2 as SYDVKM. The CDR3 is 15 residues long. V lost 3 bases and J 9 bases, leaving 17 bases between the germline ends. The CDR3 spells CASSFPTSRTRELFF. DNA for the CDR3: TGTGCCAGCAGTTTCCCAACTAGCCGAACCCGGGAGCTGTTTTTT. Full variable domain (remainder filled in from reference TRBV28 and TRBJ2-2): DVKVTQSSRYLVKRTGEKVFLECVQDMDHENMFWYRQDPGLGLRLIYFSYDVKMKEKGDIPEGYSVSREKKERFSLILESASTNQTSMYLCASSFPTSRTRELFFGEGSRLTVL.